This paragraph covers one T cell receptor (beta chain) sequence. These data originate in a study of T cell responses to AZD1222 COVID-19 vaccine. With 3 bases removed from V and 3 bases from J, the gap between germline ends came to 12 bases. Germline assignment: CDR1 GTSNPN and CDR2 SVGIG (reference sequence). CDR3 length equals 13 residues. Some clones are missing from TCRdb's copy, which holds only in-frame ones; the method was immunoSEQ multiplex PCR. The sample records around 50,000 clones, approximately 84% being singletons. The V gene is TRBV30, the J gene TRBJ2-7; D is unresolved. This material consisted of peripheral blood, taken on day 0 of AZD1222 vaccination. This sequence was found in an adult in good health. CDR3 DNA: TGTGCCTGGAGGCGAAGTGGGGTCTACGAGCAGTACTTC. Protein sequence: CAWRRSGVYEQYF. Filled out from reference TRBV30 and TRBJ2-7, the complete variable domain reads SQTIHQWPATLVQPVGSPLSLECTVEGTSNPNLYWYRQAAGRGLQLLFYSVGIGQISSEVPQNLSASRPQDRQFILSSKKLLLSDSGFYLCAWRRSGVYEQYFGPGTRLTVT.